This T cell receptor (beta chain) is from a study of blood T cell repertoires in COVID-19. Study overall: From the United States, Italy and Spain came samples of acute and convalescent COVID-19. The cDNA or gDNA used as material had been derived from T cells, B-cell-depleted T cells, or PBMCs.

Self-reported history from a screening survey and questionnaire set each donor's cohort. The protocol was immunoSEQ multiplex PCR, while the TCRdb copy is restricted to in-frame clones and leaves out a portion. Found here are about 210,000 clones, about 84% of them singletons; the top ten hold 3.5% to 4.5%. In this sample, this clone turned up once. The junction departs from germline at one end; a sequencing error may be responsible. This sequence originates from a man between 25 and 39 years old with acute COVID-19. The source material was PBMCs or T cells enriched from blood (not recorded which).

The CDR3 nucleotides read TGTGCCAGCAGTACAGGGGGCGATTCTGGAGGCTACACCTTC. The encoded protein is CASSTGGDSGGYTF. The rearrangement uses TRBV19 and TRBJ1-2; the match to TRBD1 covers 9 bases. The CDR3 length is 14 residues. CDR1 is LNHDA, CDR2 SQIVND, per germline (reference sequence).